The clone carrying this T cell receptor (beta chain) was recorded only once. Antigen specificity is unknown. The sample belongs to a study of Ad26.COV2.S vaccination and SARS-CoV-2 variants. Findings of the study overall: In TCR breadth and depth analyses, total T cell responses may have been underestimated. Participants given vaccine showed non-spike TCR breadth similar to that of placebo recipients. People given the vaccine had a wider spike-specific TCR breadth than placebo recipients did.

The germline V gene has CDR1 SQVTM and CDR2 ANQGSEA. CDR3 length equals 13 residues. V lost 4 bases to trimming and J lost 4 bases, with 11 bases between them. Treatment denoted: some 20 received Ad26.COV2.S at low or high dose, single or two shots; about 5 received placebo; per-sample allocation not given. The samples date from day 63 after the first vaccine or placebo injection. It was Wuhan-strain SARS-CoV-2 spike that the Ad26 vaccine vector expressed. Method: immunoSEQ multiplex PCR; TCRdb's copy keeps in-frame clones and lacks some. This sample carries about 430,000 clones, 75% to 95% of them seen once, and the ten largest clones take 12%.

Specimen: peripheral blood, collected in a trial of Ad26.COV2.S vaccine versus placebo. This sequence originates from a person between 18 and 65 years old who received the Ad26.COV2.S COVID-19 vaccine or a placebo. V usage is TRBV29-1 and J usage is TRBJ2-1; no reliable D call. The CDR3 spells CSVGASLYNEQFF. DNA for the CDR3: TGCAGCGTTGGGGCATCCCTTTACAATGAGCAGTTCTTC.